This entry is about one TCR beta chain. Clones were read by immunoSEQ multiplex PCR, and TCRdb kept only the in-frame ones, dropping some. Among tens of thousands of clones listed, about nine tenths were seen once. V lost 8 bases and J lost 3, with 11 bases in between. The CDR3 totals 11 residues. Germline lookup yields CDR1 DFQATT and CDR2 SNEGSKA (reference sequence). This record belongs to a study of OX40 agonist ivuxolimab in advanced cancers. V and J are TRBV20-1 and TRBJ2-7; no clear D. Sequenced material: CD4+ or CD8+ T cells sorted from blood, taken in a trial of the OX40 agonist ivuxolimab. The TCR originated in an adult with an advanced solid tumor such as melanoma, head and neck, liver or kidney cancer. The CDR3 is CSLVSGYEQYF. As DNA, the CDR3 is TGCAGTCTAGTATCGGGCTACGAGCAGTACTTC.